One and the same sample provided the 27 T cell receptor beta chains below, sequenced in a study of cytomegalovirus exposure and HLA in healthy donors. PCR was performed using 60 Vbeta and 13 Jbeta primers. TCRdb keeps only in-frame clones here, not all; method: immunoSEQ multiplex PCR. The record lists 95,000 to 110,000 clones, of which the ten most abundant hold approximately 3.7%. Material for sequencing was PBMCs. These receptors all stem from a man aged 35-49 years in good health and CMV-seronegative.

V is TRBV25-1 and J is TRBJ2-1; TRBD2 matches at 8 bases. The CDR3 is made up of 16 amino acids. J lost 2 bases, V lost 7 bases, and 10 bases had no gene match. Germline lookup yields CDR1 MGHDK and CDR2 SYGVNS. CDR3 sequence (DNA): TGTGCCAGCACCTCGCCTATAGCGGGAACCTACAATGAGCAGTTCTTC. This gives the protein CASTSPIAGTYNEQFF.

The chain recombines TRBV28 with TRBJ1-5, with D tentatively TRBD1 (6 bases). V lost 7 bases and J 5 bases, leaving 12 bases between the germline ends. This CDR3 comprises 13 residues. Germline-derived CDR1 and CDR2 are MDHEN and SYDVKM. CDR3 DNA: TGTGCCAGCACCTCCAGGGGCGATCAGCCCCAGCATTTT. Its translation is CASTSRGDQPQHF.

The V gene is TRBV28, the J gene TRBJ1-6, with D possibly matching TRBD1 (6 bases). Germline V gene sequence: CDR1 MDHEN, CDR2 SYDVKM. Trimming stripped 5 bases from V and 6 bases from J, with 11 bases between. The CDR3 spans 14 residues. The CDR3, as DNA: TGTGCCAGCAGTAGGGGGGGAAGTAATTCACCCCTCCACTTT. It specifies CASSRGGSNSPLHF.

This chain joins TRBV28 and TRBJ2-1; the match to TRBD1 covers 10 bases. Germline assignment: CDR1 MDHEN and CDR2 SYDVKM. This CDR3 contains 16 residues. The V segment lost 7 bases and the J segment 7 bases; nucleotides outside the gene matches: 13. The CDR3 nucleotides read TGTGCCAGCAAAACACGAGGGACAGGGGATTGGAATGAGCAGTTCTTC. Encoded protein: CASKTRGTGDWNEQFF.

The chain recombines TRBV7-2 with TRBJ1-1, with 10 bases lining up with TRBD1. From germline, CDR1 is SGHTA and CDR2 FQGNSA. The CDR3 covers 13 residues. Unmatched junction bases numbered 7, after V lost 5 bases and J lost 10 bases. This CDR3 is CASSQRQGARAFF. The CDR3 DNA reads TGTGCCAGCAGCCAAAGACAGGGGGCGCGAGCTTTCTTT. The variable domain in full, with the rest retrieved from reference TRBV7-2 and TRBJ1-1, is GAGVSQSPSNKVTEKGKDVELRCDPISGHTALYWYRQSLGQGLEFLIYFQGNSAPDKSGLPSDRFSAERTGGSVSTLTIQRTQQEDSAVYLCASSQRQGARAFFGQGTRLTVV.

The CDR3 nucleotides read TGTGCCAGCAGCTTTTCAGGTGGCCAAGAGACCCAGTACTTC. This encodes CASSFSGGQETQYF. The V and J genes are TRBV7-2 and TRBJ2-5, with D hard to call. The germline CDR1 and CDR2 sequences are SGHTA and FQGNSA. V was trimmed by 3 bases and J by 1 base, leaving 9 bases between them. The CDR3 loop spans 14 amino acids.

The rearrangement links TRBV18 to TRBJ1-5, with TRBD1 identical over 12 bases. Looked up from germline, CDR1 is KGHSH and CDR2 is LQKENI. V lost 1 base to trimming and J lost 3 bases; unmatched junction nucleotides: 7. The CDR3 is made up of 18 amino acids. CDR3 nucleotides: TGTGCCAGCTCACCACTAGCCGGGACAGGGGGCTACAATCAGCCCCAGCATTTT. It is translated as CASSPLAGTGGYNQPQHF.

This chain links TRBV6-5 with TRBJ1-2, with D perhaps matching TRBD1 (6 bases). CDR1 is MNHEY, CDR2 SVGAGI, per germline. The CDR3 loop spans 13 amino acids. Trimming shortened V by 2 bases and J by 7 bases, and 11 bases separated the two germline ends. The CDR3 nucleotides read TGTGCCAGCAGTTACACAGGGCGGGTTGGCTACACCTTC. It codes for CASSYTGRVGYTF.

The chain joins TRBV14 to TRBJ2-2; TRBD2 might be the D (6 bases). This CDR3 has 15 amino acids. Between the trimmed V and J ends, which lost 3 bases and 5 bases, there was a span of 13 bases. The germline gives CDR1 SGHDN, CDR2 FVKESK. This chain's CDR3 is CASSQPTEGTGELFF. The CDR3 nucleotides read TGTGCCAGCAGCCAGCCAACGGAGGGAACCGGGGAGCTGTTTTTT.

The chain carries TRBV11-2 and TRBJ2-3; D is perhaps TRBD1 (6 bases). Germline V lookup: CDR1 SGHAT, CDR2 FQNNGV. The ends were cut back, 5 bases at V and 3 bases at J, with 12 bases in the middle. CDR3 length: 14 residues. The CDR3 DNA reads TGTGCCAGCAGCCGGCCTGGACAGACAGATACGCAGTATTTT. This translates into CASSRPGQTDTQYF.

The chain has TRBV19 and TRBJ1-3, with D unresolved. CDR3 length: 13 amino acids. CDR1 and CDR2 from the germline V gene are LNHDA and SQIVND (reference sequence). V lost 6 bases, J lost 0 bases, and 6 bases lay in between. In DNA, the CDR3 is TGTGCCAGTAGAATGGCCTCTGGAAACACCATATATTTT. This gives the protein CASRMASGNTIYF. Looking up the rest from reference TRBV19 and TRBJ1-3 gives the full variable domain: DGGITQSPKYLFRKEGQNVTLSCEQNLNHDAMYWYRQDPGQGLRLIYYSQIVNDFQKGDIAEGYSVSREKKESFPLTVTSAQKNPTAFYLCASRMASGNTIYFGEGSWLTVV.

V and J are TRBV9 and TRBJ2-2; D remains unclear. The CDR3 is 13 amino acids. The V and J ends lost 3 bases and 7 bases respectively, with 10 bases between them. Germline CDR1 reads SGDLS; CDR2 reads YYNGEE. CDR3 loop: CASSDPYGGELFF. The CDR3 DNA reads as TGTGCCAGCAGCGATCCCTATGGCGGGGAGCTGTTTTTT. The full variable domain, rest sourced from reference TRBV9 and TRBJ2-2, is DSGVTQTPKHLITATGQRVTLRCSPRSGDLSVYWYQQSLDQGLQFLIQYYNGEERAKGNILERFSAQQFPDLHSELNLSSLELGDSALYFCASSDPYGGELFFGEGSRLTVL.

The V call is TRBV4-1, the J call TRBJ2-5; 8 bases agree with TRBD1. Germline V gene sequence: CDR1 MGHRA, CDR2 YSYEKL. The CDR3 consists of 15 residues. V was clipped by 4 bases and J by 2 bases; unmatched bases: 6. The CDR3 loop reads CASSPTDRAQETQYF. CDR3 bases: TGCGCCAGCAGCCCTACGGACAGGGCGCAAGAGACCCAGTACTTC.

V is TRBV5-6 and J is TRBJ2-3; D is unclear. The germline V gene has CDR1 SGHDT and CDR2 YYEEEE. The CDR3 covers 14 residues. Between the trimmed V and J ends, which lost 0 bases and 2 bases, there was a span of 7 bases. The CDR3 reads CASSLGTLTDTQYF. CDR3 nucleotides: TGTGCCAGCAGCTTGGGCACTCTCACAGATACGCAGTATTTT. The full variable domain, rest sourced from reference TRBV5-6 and TRBJ2-3, is DAGVTQSPTHLIKTRGQQVTLRCSPKSGHDTVSWYQQALGQGPQFIFQYYEEEERQRGNFPDRFSGHQFPNYSSELNVNALLLGDSALYLCASSLGTLTDTQYFGPGTRLTVL.

The rearrangement joins TRBV9 to TRBJ2-5; tentative D call: TRBD2 (6 bases). Trimming left V 4 bases short and J 4 bases short, with 11 bases between. This CDR3 is built from 13 residues. Germline V lookup: CDR1 SGDLS, CDR2 YYNGEE. CDR3 amino acids: CASSLTSRETQYF. The CDR3 DNA reads TGTGCCAGCAGCCTTACTAGCCGAGAGACCCAGTACTTC.

V gene TRBV6-6 combines with J gene TRBJ1-1; D possibly corresponds to TRBD1 (6 bases). The V gene lost 6 bases and the J gene lost 4 bases, with 15 bases spanning the gap. The CDR3 runs 14 residues. The germline V gene has CDR1 MNHNY and CDR2 SVGAGI (reference sequence). DNA of the CDR3: TGTGCCAGCAGCTTTTACAGGGTTAGCACTGAAGCTTTCTTT. Residues: CASSFYRVSTEAFF.

The chain is built from TRBV4-3 and TRBJ2-1; possible D gene TRBD1, 6 bases. This CDR3 is 15 amino acids long. V lost 0 bases, J lost 3 bases, and 9 bases lay in between. Looked up from germline, CDR1 is LGHNA and CDR2 is YSLEER. CDR3 sequence reads: CASSQEQGVYNEQFF. The CDR3, as DNA: TGCGCCAGCAGCCAAGAACAGGGAGTCTACAATGAGCAGTTCTTC.

This chain connects TRBV6-5 to TRBJ2-7, with no clear D. Germline V gene lookup returns CDR1 MNHEY and CDR2 SVGAGI. The V end lost 0 bases, the J end lost 0 bases, and 6 bases lay between the germline ends. This CDR3 comprises 14 residues. The CDR3 sequence: CASSYSPGSYEQYF. The CDR3 bases are TGTGCCAGCAGTTACTCGCCAGGCTCCTACGAGCAGTACTTC.

The CDR3 region is CASSSEQGWGYTF. The DNA for the CDR3 is TGTGCCAGCAGTTCGGAACAGGGATGGGGCTACACCTTC. This chain connects TRBV5-6 to TRBJ1-2; weak D call: TRBD1 (6 bases). CDR1 SGHDT and CDR2 YYEEEE come from the germline V gene. The CDR3 runs to 13 residues. V was shortened by 5 bases and J by 8 bases, with 16 bases between the two germline ends.

V gene TRBV7-2 combines with J gene TRBJ2-7; the D gene is possibly TRBD1 (5 bases). The CDR3 loop spans 14 amino acids. V gave up 2 bases and J gave up 2 bases, with 10 bases separating them. Germline loops: CDR1 SGHTA, CDR2 FQGNSA. This CDR3 is CASSLYRSAYEQYF. The DNA of the CDR3 is TGTGCCAGCAGCTTATACAGGTCTGCCTACGAGCAGTACTTC.

The chain links TRBV29-1 to TRBJ2-7; 10 bases match TRBD1. The CDR3 is 14 residues long. CDR1 is SQVTM, CDR2 ANQGSEA, per germline. J lost 3 bases, V lost 6 bases, and 8 bases had no gene match. CDR3: CSVARGTGDYEQYF. For the CDR3, the DNA is TGCAGCGTGGCCCGAGGGACAGGGGACTACGAGCAGTACTTC.

The genes are TRBV5-1 and TRBJ2-1, with D perhaps TRBD2 (6 bases). Germline loops: CDR1 SGHRS, CDR2 YFSETQ. CDR3 size: 17 residues. V lost 2 bases and J 2 bases, leaving 17 bases between the germline ends. The CDR3 spells CASSFGVGRGPYNEQFF. CDR3 DNA: TGCGCCAGCAGCTTTGGGGTAGGGCGGGGACCCTACAATGAGCAGTTCTTC. Full variable domain (missing parts from reference TRBV5-1 and TRBJ2-1): KAGVTQTPRYLIKTRGQQVTLSCSPISGHRSVSWYQQTPGQGLQFLFEYFSETQRNKGNFPGRFSGRQFSNSRSEMNVSTLELGDSALYLCASSFGVGRGPYNEQFFGPGTRLTVL.

The chain recombines TRBV19 with TRBJ2-1; D is ambiguous. V lost 5 bases and J lost 2, with 16 bases in between. The CDR3 runs to 16 residues. Germline V CDR1 and CDR2: LNHDA, SQIVND (reference sequence). This CDR3 is CASSALAGTAYNEQFF. DNA for the CDR3: TGTGCCAGTAGTGCTTTGGCAGGTACCGCCTACAATGAGCAGTTCTTC.

This chain connects TRBV25-1 to TRBJ1-3; 9 positions agree with TRBD1. Trimming took 3 bases from V and 1 from J; bases not matched to a gene: 1. This CDR3 is built from 15 residues. Germline CDR1 MGHDK, CDR2 SYGVNS. DNA for the CDR3: TGTGCCAGCAGTGAGGGACAGGGTTCTGGAAACACCATATATTTT. Translating it yields CASSEGQGSGNTIYF. Drawing the rest from reference TRBV25-1 and TRBJ1-3, the complete variable domain is EADIYQTPRYLVIGTGKKITLECSQTMGHDKMYWYQQDPGMELHLIHYSYGVNSTEKGDLSSESTVSRIRTEHFPLTLESARPSHTSQYLCASSEGQGSGNTIYFGEGSWLTVV.

The rearrangement uses TRBV28 and TRBJ2-5, with D possibly being TRBD1 (5 bases). Trimming removed 6 bases at V and 6 bases at J, with 20 bases between. The CDR3 covers 15 residues. The V gene's germline CDR1 is MDHEN and CDR2 SYDVKM. The CDR3 sequence is CASSPRQGWVKTQYF. The CDR3 nucleotides are TGTGCCAGCAGCCCAAGGCAGGGTTGGGTAAAGACCCAGTACTTC.

V gene TRBV28 combines with J gene TRBJ2-7, with 13 positions matching TRBD2. Losses at the gene ends were 2 bases for V and 5 bases for J; bases not matched to a gene: 6. The CDR3 length is 16 residues. Germline values: CDR1 MDHEN, CDR2 SYDVKM. The CDR3 region has the DNA TGTGCCAGCAGTTTAGTACTAGCGGGAGGGCCCCACGAGCAGTACTTC. This sequence encodes CASSLVLAGGPHEQYF.

The chain carries TRBV27 and TRBJ2-5, with D perhaps TRBD1 (7 bases). V was clipped by 4 bases and J by 5 bases, with 17 bases between them. This CDR3 has 15 amino acids. Germline CDR1 and CDR2: MNHEY and SMNVEV (reference sequence). CDR3 loop: CASSYGQGGRETQYF. For the CDR3, the DNA is TGTGCCAGCAGTTACGGGCAGGGGGGTCGGGAGACCCAGTACTTC.